Listed below are T cell receptor beta chains from one sample, sequenced in a study of blood T cell repertoires in COVID-19. Using immunoSEQ multiplex PCR, the repertoire was profiled, and TCRdb retains in-frame clones only, with some absent. The table records roughly 230,000 clones, about 85% of them present only once. Sequenced input: peripheral blood. These TCRs come from a woman of 80 years or more with COVID-19, enrolled during active disease. CDR3s include the opening cysteine and the closing phenylalanine or tryptophan. A D gene is named only where the DNA matches it firmly. Rows may omit the clone size; those that give it use once, few, many or a size class.

v_call,d_call,clone_size,cdr3_length,j_call,cdr3_aa,cdr3_nt
TRBV28,-,-,12,TRBJ1-5,CASSPPNQPQHF,TGTGCCAGCAGCCCCCCGAATCAGCCCCAGCATTTT
TRBV5-4,-,-,13,TRBJ2-1,CASSVDRPNEQFF,TGTGCCAGCAGCGTTGACAGACCTAATGAGCAGTTCTTC
TRBV11-2,TRBD2,-,19,TRBJ2-1,CASSLDIGTSRVSYNEQFF,TGTGCCAGCAGCTTAGATATTGGGACTAGCAGGGTCTCATACAATGAGCAGTTCTTC
TRBV18,-,-,14,TRBJ1-5,CASSPQGDNQPQHF,TGTGCCAGCTCACCACAGGGGGACAATCAGCCCCAGCATTTT
TRBV3-1/TRBV3-2,TRBD1,-,15,TRBJ1-5,CASSQAGGKNQPQHF,TGTGCCAGCAGCCAGGCAGGGGGGAAAAATCAGCCCCAGCATTTT
TRBV29-1,TRBD1,-,15,TRBJ2-2,CSVRVRGRDTGELFF,TGCAGCGTTCGGGTGAGGGGGCGCGACACCGGGGAGCTGTTTTTT
TRBV25-1,TRBD1,-,15,TRBJ1-2,CASSDQGQENYGYTF,TGTGCCAGCAGTGACCAGGGACAGGAGAACTATGGCTACACCTTC
TRBV28,-,-,14,TRBJ2-6,CASSWESGANVLTF,TGTGCCAGCAGTTGGGAGTCTGGGGCCAACGTCCTGACTTTC
TRBV18,TRBD1,-,16,TRBJ1-6,CASSQTGVGSDSPLHF,TGTGCCAGCTCACAGACAGGGGTGGGCTCCGATTCACCCCTCCACTTT
TRBV7-3,-,-,16,TRBJ2-6,CASSLTSGVGANVLTF,TGTGCCAGCAGCCTTACATCGGGAGTCGGGGCCAACGTCCTGACTTTC
TRBV5-4,TRBD1,-,13,TRBJ1-1,CASSYTGGTEAFF,TGTGCCAGCAGCTATACAGGGGGTACTGAAGCTTTCTTT
TRBV3-1/TRBV3-2,-,once,15,TRBJ1-2,CASSPSSPSNYGYTF,TGTGCCAGCAGCCCCTCTAGCCCGTCTAACTATGGCTACACCTTC
TRBV27,-,-,16,TRBJ1-2,CASSSNSQRRSGGYTF,TGTGCCAGCAGTTCGAATTCTCAGCGGAGATCTGGAGGCTACACCTTC
TRBV4-2,TRBD1,-,14,TRBJ2-2,CASTRTGNTGELFF,TGTGCCAGCACCCGGACAGGGAACACCGGGGAGCTGTTTTTT
TRBV7-9,TRBD2,-,15,TRBJ2-3,CASSSLAGGTDTQYF,TGTGCCAGCAGCTCCTTAGCGGGGGGCACAGATACGCAGTATTTT
TRBV5-6,TRBD2,-,17,TRBJ2-1,CASSPRWGLAGDNEQFF,TGTGCCAGCAGCCCTCGTTGGGGACTAGCGGGGGACAATGAGCAGTTCTTC
TRBV6-5,TRBD1,once,14,TRBJ1-4,CASNPGQVGEKLFF,TGTGCCAGCAATCCGGGACAGGTGGGGGAAAAACTGTTTTTT
TRBV6-5,-,-,12,TRBJ2-1,CASRLDSNEQFF,TGTGCCAGCAGACTGGACAGCAATGAGCAGTTCTTC
TRBV12-3/TRBV12-4,-,-,12,TRBJ2-1,CASSGDYNEQFF,TGTGCCAGCAGCGGGGACTACAATGAGCAGTTCTTC
TRBV20-1,TRBD1,-,15,TRBJ1-2,CSASERGRTLYGYTF,TGCAGTGCTAGTGAAAGGGGGCGTACCCTATATGGCTACACCTTC
TRBV19,TRBD1,once,15,TRBJ1-2,CASNPGQAANYGYTF,TGTGCCAGTAACCCCGGACAGGCTGCTAACTATGGCTACACCTTC
TRBV12-3/TRBV12-4,-,-,13,TRBJ1-2,CASSLWGVGGYTF,TGTGCCAGCAGTTTATGGGGGGTGGGCGGCTACACCTTC
TRBV15,-,large,13,TRBJ1-5,CATSSIGGEPQHF,TGTGCCACCAGCAGTATCGGGGGGGAGCCCCAGCATTTT
TRBV10-2,TRBD1,-,15,TRBJ2-5,CASSEPGQGRETQYF,TGCGCCAGCAGTGAGCCCGGACAGGGACGGGAGACCCAGTACTTC
TRBV5-1,-,-,14,TRBJ2-7,CASSLGQSTYEQYF,TGCGCCAGCAGCTTGGGACAGTCAACCTACGAGCAGTACTTC
TRBV29-1,-,-,12,TRBJ1-1,CSVGRQGTEAFF,TGCAGCGTTGGACGGCAGGGAACTGAAGCTTTCTTT
TRBV28,-,-,15,TRBJ1-2,CASSIAPGIAGGYTF,TGTGCCAGCAGTATAGCCCCCGGGATCGCGGGAGGCTACACCTTC
TRBV6-6,TRBD2,once,15,TRBJ2-2,CATYQLAGRTGELFF,TGTGCCACTTATCAATTAGCGGGGAGAACCGGGGAGCTGTTTTTT
TRBV13,-,-,12,TRBJ2-2,CASSFTGQELFF,TGTGCCAGCAGCTTTACTGGACAGGAGCTGTTTTTT
TRBV25-1,-,-,15,TRBJ1-6,CASSETTGYNSPLHF,TGTGCCAGCAGTGAAACGACAGGCTATAATTCACCCCTCCACTTT
TRBV3-1/TRBV3-2,-,few,15,TRBJ1-5,CASSHEQESNQPQHF,TGTGCCAGCAGCCACGAACAGGAGAGCAATCAGCCCCAGCATTTT
TRBV4-2,-,once,18,TRBJ2-6,CASSQYWGQGYGANVLTF,TGTGCCAGCAGCCAATACTGGGGGCAGGGGTACGGGGCCAACGTCCTGACTTTC
TRBV6-5,TRBD2,-,15,TRBJ2-1,CASSLASGGVDEQFF,TGTGCCAGCAGTCTGGCTAGCGGGGGGGTTGATGAGCAGTTCTTC
TRBV18,-,-,14,TRBJ2-7,CASSLGGATYEQYF,TGTGCCAGCTCACTTGGGGGGGCTACCTACGAGCAGTACTTC
TRBV6-5,TRBD1,-,15,TRBJ1-5,CASRPLGQANQPQHF,TGTGCCAGCAGACCACTGGGACAGGCAAATCAGCCCCAGCATTTT
TRBV6-5,-,-,15,TRBJ2-3,CASSPGQPSTDTQYF,TGTGCCAGCAGTCCAGGACAGCCTAGCACAGATACGCAGTATTTT
TRBV7-3,-,once,16,TRBJ2-2,CASSLLGGANTGELFF,TGTGCCAGCAGCTTATTAGGGGGGGCGAACACCGGGGAGCTGTTTTTT
TRBV28,-,-,14,TRBJ2-2,CASSLTGGGGELFF,TGTGCCAGCAGTCTTACCGGGGGTGGCGGGGAGCTGTTTTTT
TRBV19,-,few,18,TRBJ2-7,CASSYRLRSDAGSYEQYF,TGTGCCAGTAGTTATCGGCTACGCTCTGACGCAGGCAGCTACGAGCAGTACTTC
TRBV19,-,-,13,TRBJ1-1,CASIRDKDTFAFF,TGTGCCAGTATCCGGGACAAGGACACTTTCGCTTTCTTT
TRBV28,TRBD1,-,15,TRBJ1-1,CASSRRGQGHTEAFF,TGTGCCAGCAGCCGGCGGGGACAGGGGCACACTGAAGCTTTCTTT
TRBV5-4,TRBD2,-,15,TRBJ2-7,CASSPGGRANYEQYF,TGTGCCAGCAGCCCGGGGGGGAGGGCGAACTACGAGCAGTACTTC
TRBV2,-,-,15,TRBJ1-2,CASSDIAAGSYGYTF,TGTGCCAGCAGTGATATAGCGGCAGGGTCCTATGGCTACACCTTC
TRBV2,TRBD2,-,18,TRBJ2-1,CASSEASGALRSYNEQFF,TGTGCCAGCAGTGAAGCTAGCGGGGCTTTGAGATCCTACAATGAGCAGTTCTTC
TRBV25-1,-,-,15,TRBJ1-3,CASSEFPTGGNTIYF,TGTGCCAGCAGTGAATTTCCCACGGGAGGAAACACCATATATTTT
TRBV7-6,TRBD1,-,15,TRBJ1-5,CASSPGTVSNQPQHF,TGTGCCAGCAGCCCAGGGACAGTTAGCAATCAGCCCCAGCATTTT
TRBV18,TRBD1,-,15,TRBJ1-1,CASSPPTGQGGEAFF,TGTGCCAGCTCACCGCCAACCGGACAGGGAGGAGAAGCTTTCTTT
TRBV3-1/TRBV3-2,-,-,13,TRBJ1-1,CASSHRGNTEAFF,TGTGCCAGCAGCCACAGGGGAAACACTGAAGCTTTCTTT
TRBV7-2,-,-,14,TRBJ2-1,CASHGAGRRNEQFF,TGTGCCAGCCATGGGGCAGGGAGGCGCAATGAGCAGTTCTTC
TRBV7-2,-,-,15,TRBJ2-3,CASSLGGGGTDTQYF,TGTGCCAGCAGCTTAGGAGGAGGTGGAACAGATACGCAGTATTTT
TRBV10-3,-,-,14,TRBJ2-7,CAIRATTSTYEQYF,TGTGCCATCAGGGCCACGACTTCGACCTACGAGCAGTACTTC
TRBV7-9,-,-,16,TRBJ1-2,CASSLGFGGSNYGYTF,TGTGCCAGCAGCTTAGGTTTTGGGGGCTCGAACTATGGCTACACCTTC
TRBV28,-,-,13,TRBJ1-5,CASALGSNQPQHF,TGTGCCAGCGCTCTTGGCTCCAATCAGCCCCAGCATTTT
TRBV18,-,-,14,TRBJ1-1,CASSLTELNTEAFF,TGTGCCAGCTCACTTACCGAGCTGAACACTGAAGCTTTCTTT
TRBV18,-,-,17,TRBJ2-2,CASSRTQLASNTGELFF,TGTGCCAGCTCACGAACGCAACTAGCTTCTAACACCGGGGAGCTGTTTTTT
TRBV6-1,TRBD1,-,15,TRBJ2-7,CASSEIKAGGYEQYF,TGTGCCAGCAGTGAAATTAAGGCAGGGGGCTACGAGCAGTACTTC
TRBV10-2,TRBD2,once,14,TRBJ2-5,CASRFTSGAETQYF,TGCGCCAGCAGGTTCACTAGCGGGGCAGAGACCCAGTACTTC
TRBV28,-,-,13,TRBJ1-2,CASTRTVSYGYTF,TGTGCCAGCACACGGACAGTAAGCTATGGCTACACCTTC
TRBV2,TRBD1,-,15,TRBJ1-4,CASSPGTGIGEKLFF,TGTGCCAGCAGTCCCGGGACAGGGATCGGTGAAAAACTGTTTTTT